Listed here are 11 T cell receptor beta chains from one sample, sequenced in a study of cytomegalovirus exposure and HLA in healthy donors. The PCR employed 60 Vbeta primers together with 13 Jbeta primers. Some clones are missing from TCRdb's copy, which holds only in-frame ones; the method was immunoSEQ multiplex PCR. The data hold more than 95,000 clones, with roughly 74% observed a single time. The sample was PBMCs. These receptor sequences come from a female donor in good health and CMV-seropositive.

This clone was counted only a few times. The chain is built from TRBV7-3 and TRBJ1-2, with D unresolved. CDR3 size: 13 residues. The V end lost 3 bases, the J end lost 5 bases, and 10 bases lay between the germline ends. The germline gives CDR1 SGHTA, CDR2 FQGTGA. CDR3 sequence reads: CASSLSPDYGYTF. In DNA form, the CDR3 reads TGTGCCAGCAGCTTGAGCCCTGATTATGGCTACACCTTC.

V gene TRBV19 combines with J gene TRBJ1-2; 9 nucleotides line up with TRBD1. The CDR3 length is 14 residues. The V gene end was trimmed by 4 bases and the J gene end by 7 bases; junction bases not matched to a gene: 7. Germline CDR1 is LNHDA and CDR2 is SQIVND (reference sequence). The CDR3 DNA is TGTGCCAGTAGTAGGGGGACAGGGATTGCTGGCTACACCTTC. Translated, it gives CASSRGTGIAGYTF.

This clone was seen a few times. The chain recombines TRBV6-1 with TRBJ2-7, with 7 positions matching TRBD1. The length of the CDR3 is 15 residues. The ends lost 3 bases at V and 2 bases at J; junction bases unmatched: 7. Germline V gene lookup returns CDR1 MNHNS and CDR2 SASEGT. CDR3 sequence reads: CASSDSGTAPYEQYF. In DNA form, the CDR3 reads TGTGCCAGCAGTGACTCCGGGACAGCTCCCTACGAGCAGTACTTC.

This chain connects TRBV19 to TRBJ1-1; TRBD1 is a possible D gene (6 bases). Trimming pared 6 bases from V and 6 bases from J, leaving 17 bases between. The CDR3 spans 14 residues. Germline V gene lookup returns CDR1 LNHDA and CDR2 SQIVND (reference sequence). The CDR3 region has the DNA TGTGCCAGTAGGGACAGATATTTGGGATCTGAAGCTTTCTTT. It specifies CASRDRYLGSEAFF.

This clone was observed a handful of times. The genes are TRBV5-6 and TRBJ1-6; D is possibly TRBD1 (6 bases). V was shortened by 4 bases and J by 3 bases, with 14 bases between the two germline ends. Germline values: CDR1 SGHDT, CDR2 YYEEEE. This CDR3 region has 16 residues. This CDR3 reads CASSPGGGVYNSPLHF. The CDR3 DNA follows: TGTGCCAGCAGCCCTGGAGGGGGGGTCTATAATTCACCCCTCCACTTT.

J is TRBJ2-1 and V is TRBV6-5; 10 bases align to TRBD1. The CDR3 is 15 residues long. Unmatched junction bases numbered 10, after V lost 7 bases and J lost 7 bases. Germline CDR1 and CDR2: MNHEY and SVGAGI. CDR3 sequence reads: CASTLNRDRGNEQFF. CDR3 coding DNA: TGTGCCAGCACCCTGAACCGGGACAGGGGTAATGAGCAGTTCTTC.

The gene calls are TRBV11-2 and TRBJ1-1, with TRBD1 as a possible D gene (6 bases). V was clipped by 7 bases and J by 1 base, with 22 bases between them. Germline-derived CDR1 and CDR2 are SGHAT and FQNNGV. This CDR3 comprises 17 residues. DNA of the CDR3: TGTGCCAGCACCAAAACCACAGGGAGGGGGACGAACACTGAAGCTTTCTTT. This codes for CASTKTTGRGTNTEAFF.

In its sample, this clone was seen once. The rearrangement joins TRBV5-4 to TRBJ1-2, with 11 bases fitting TRBD1. After removal of 3 bases from V and 3 bases from J, the junction contained 4 bases not matched to a gene. This CDR3 spans 15 amino acids. CDR1 SGHNT and CDR2 YYREEE come from the germline V gene (reference sequence). CDR3 region: CASSWRGQGDYGYTF. The CDR3 nucleotides read TGTGCCAGCAGCTGGAGGGGACAGGGGGACTATGGCTACACCTTC. Full variable domain (rest looked up from reference TRBV5-4 and TRBJ1-2): ETGVTQSPTHLIKTRGQQVTLRCSSQSGHNTVSWYQQALGQGPQFIFQYYREEENGRGNFPPRFSGLQFPNYSSELNVNALELDDSALYLCASSWRGQGDYGYTFGSGTRLTVV.

The CDR3 protein is CSARRGGAFF. For the CDR3, the DNA is TGCAGTGCTAGAAGGGGAGGAGCTTTCTTT. The chain links TRBV20-1 to TRBJ1-1; D perhaps matches TRBD1 (5 bases). The CDR3 extends over 10 amino acids. Trimming removed 2 bases at V and 10 bases at J, with 8 bases between. From germline, CDR1 is DFQATT and CDR2 SNEGSKA (reference sequence).

This chain connects TRBV30 to TRBJ1-1; a weak D match, TRBD1 (6 bases). CDR3 length: 13 residues. V dropped 2 bases and J dropped 2 bases, with 9 bases sitting between them. Looked up from germline, CDR1 is GTSNPN and CDR2 is SVGIG (reference sequence). CDR3 sequence (DNA): TGTGCCTGGAGTTCTGGGGGCAACACTGAAGCTTTCTTT. Translating it yields CAWSSGGNTEAFF.

The CDR3 region is CASGGLAKNTQYF. As DNA, the CDR3 is TGTGCCAGCGGAGGACTAGCAAAAAATACGCAGTATTTT. The V call is TRBV9, the J call TRBJ2-3, with 8 nucleotides matching TRBD2. Trimming took 7 bases from V and 7 from J; bases not matched to a gene: 8. Germline V gives CDR1 SGDLS, CDR2 YYNGEE. The CDR3 runs 13 residues.